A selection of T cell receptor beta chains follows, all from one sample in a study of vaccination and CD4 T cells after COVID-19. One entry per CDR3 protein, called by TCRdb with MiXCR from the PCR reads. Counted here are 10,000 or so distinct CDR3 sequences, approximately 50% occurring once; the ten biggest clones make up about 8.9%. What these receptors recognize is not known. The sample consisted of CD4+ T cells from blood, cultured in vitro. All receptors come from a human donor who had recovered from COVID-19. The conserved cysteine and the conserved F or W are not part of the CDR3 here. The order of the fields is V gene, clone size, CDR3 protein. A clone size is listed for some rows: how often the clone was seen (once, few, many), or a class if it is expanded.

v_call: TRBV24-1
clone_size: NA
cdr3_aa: ATSDALQATDTQY

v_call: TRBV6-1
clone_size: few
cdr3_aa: ASSPNGGNTEAF

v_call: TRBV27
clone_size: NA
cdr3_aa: ASRRTGGDGYT

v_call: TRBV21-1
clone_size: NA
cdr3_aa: ASSKCRVAGGLYEQY

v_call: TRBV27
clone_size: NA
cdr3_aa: ASSLGTVTEAF

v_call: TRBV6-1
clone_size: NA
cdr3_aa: ASTIAGGPTDTQY

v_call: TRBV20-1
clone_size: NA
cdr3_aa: SARVGTGNEKLF

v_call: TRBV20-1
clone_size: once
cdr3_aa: SVPGQGSYEQY

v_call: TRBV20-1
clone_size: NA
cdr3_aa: SARKRDGGTDTQY

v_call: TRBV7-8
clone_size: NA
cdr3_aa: ASSPGTGVGNSPLH

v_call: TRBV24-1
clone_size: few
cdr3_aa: ATSDGGEETQY

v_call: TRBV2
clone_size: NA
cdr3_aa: ASSDIFSGFQETQY

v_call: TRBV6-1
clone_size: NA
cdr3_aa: ASSRHAGRVNAGANVLT

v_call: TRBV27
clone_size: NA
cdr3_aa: ASSLSSIRDSNQPQH

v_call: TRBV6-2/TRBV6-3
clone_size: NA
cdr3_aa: ASSTLTGYSYNEQF

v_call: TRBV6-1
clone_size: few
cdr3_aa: ASSQSIPGTSGSYEQY

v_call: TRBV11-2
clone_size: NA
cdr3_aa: ASSWDSNTEAF

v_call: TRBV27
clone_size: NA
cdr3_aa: ASSSSRSSTGELF

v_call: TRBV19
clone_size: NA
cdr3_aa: ASSIRTGRSYEQY

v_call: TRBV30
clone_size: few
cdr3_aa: AWSLGTSGMSRN

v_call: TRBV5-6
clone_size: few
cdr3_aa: ASSLGYEQY

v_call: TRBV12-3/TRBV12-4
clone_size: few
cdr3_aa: ASRLEGYEQY

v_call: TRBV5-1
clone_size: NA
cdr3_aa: ASRGGTEETQY

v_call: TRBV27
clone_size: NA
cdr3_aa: ASSLIYNEQF

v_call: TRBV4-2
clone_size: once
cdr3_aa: ASRQGSGSSGGAKNIQY

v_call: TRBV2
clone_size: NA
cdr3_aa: ASKVGGLYGYT

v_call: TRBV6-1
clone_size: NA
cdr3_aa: ASSAGYFYGYT

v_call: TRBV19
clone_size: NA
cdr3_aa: ASRTRGEGQSPLH

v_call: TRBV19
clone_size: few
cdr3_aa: ASSPTSGKQETQY

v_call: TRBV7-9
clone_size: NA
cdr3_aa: ASSPKGPYEQY

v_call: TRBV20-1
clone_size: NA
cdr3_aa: SAADQGGRANVLT

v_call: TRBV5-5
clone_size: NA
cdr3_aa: ASSLARDTEAF

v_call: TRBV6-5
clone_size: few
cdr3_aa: ASSSAPGTPTRGLNYGYT

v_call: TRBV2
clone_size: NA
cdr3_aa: ASSGTQGSQPQH

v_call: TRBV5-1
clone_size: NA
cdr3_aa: ASSDGQYNSPLH

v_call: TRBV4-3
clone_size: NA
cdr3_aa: ASSQVGGVEQF

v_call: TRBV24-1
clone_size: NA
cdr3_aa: ATFRGTAGDQPQH

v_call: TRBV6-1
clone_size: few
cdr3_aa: ASIALAGGLSTGELF

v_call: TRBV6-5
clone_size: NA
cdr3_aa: ASSYSGGGLWDYT

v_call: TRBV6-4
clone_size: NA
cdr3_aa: ASSDGPAVYGYT

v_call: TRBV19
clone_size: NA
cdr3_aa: ASSIDRGGGRMQF

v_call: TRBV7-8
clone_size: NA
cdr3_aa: ASSLYPGLAGGDTQY

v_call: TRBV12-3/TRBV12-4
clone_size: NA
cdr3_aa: ASSLDRGNYGYT

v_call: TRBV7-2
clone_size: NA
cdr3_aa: ASSSGTGGNQPQH

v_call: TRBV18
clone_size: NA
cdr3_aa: ASSQMTAGRNQPQH

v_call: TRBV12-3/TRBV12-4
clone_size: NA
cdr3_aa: ASSSRRQGVQPQH

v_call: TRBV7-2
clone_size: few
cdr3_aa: ASSLTRSTDTQY

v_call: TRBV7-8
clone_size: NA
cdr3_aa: ASSLGAAISNQPQH

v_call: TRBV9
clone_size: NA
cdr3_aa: ASSVGGQMNTEAF

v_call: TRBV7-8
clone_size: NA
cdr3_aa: ASSRRGAGNTIY

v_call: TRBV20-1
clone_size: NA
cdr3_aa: SARKRGYT

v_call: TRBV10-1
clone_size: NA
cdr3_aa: ASSAAGGSETQY